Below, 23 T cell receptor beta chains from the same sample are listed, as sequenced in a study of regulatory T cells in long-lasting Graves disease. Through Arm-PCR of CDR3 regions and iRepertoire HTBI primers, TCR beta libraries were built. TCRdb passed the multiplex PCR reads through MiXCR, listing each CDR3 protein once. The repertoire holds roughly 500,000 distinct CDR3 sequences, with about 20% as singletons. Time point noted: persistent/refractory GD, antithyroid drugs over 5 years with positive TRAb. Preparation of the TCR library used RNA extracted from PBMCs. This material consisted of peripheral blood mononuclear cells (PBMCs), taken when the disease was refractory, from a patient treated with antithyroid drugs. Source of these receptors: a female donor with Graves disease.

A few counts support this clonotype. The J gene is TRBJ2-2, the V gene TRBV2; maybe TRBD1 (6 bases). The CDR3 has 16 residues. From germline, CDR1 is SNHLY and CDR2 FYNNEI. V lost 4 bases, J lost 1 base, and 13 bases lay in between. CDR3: CASSGLGTRNTGELFF. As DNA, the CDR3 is TGTGCCAGCAGTGGATTAGGGACACGGAACACCGGGGAGCTGTTTTTT.

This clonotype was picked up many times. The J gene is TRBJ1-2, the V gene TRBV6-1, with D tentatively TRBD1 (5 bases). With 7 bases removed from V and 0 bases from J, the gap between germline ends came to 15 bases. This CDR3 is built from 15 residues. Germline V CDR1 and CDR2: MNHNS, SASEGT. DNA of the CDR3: TGTGCCAGCACCCCCGGGTGGGGGACTAACTATGGCTACACCTTC. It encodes CASTPGWGTNYGYTF.

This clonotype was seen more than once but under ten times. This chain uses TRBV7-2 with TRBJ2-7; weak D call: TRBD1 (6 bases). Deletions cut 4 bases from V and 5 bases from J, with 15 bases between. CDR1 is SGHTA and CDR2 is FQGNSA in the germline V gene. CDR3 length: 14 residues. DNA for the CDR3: TGTGCCAGCAGCTCAAGAATCAGGGGTAACGAGCAGTACTTC. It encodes CASSSRIRGNEQYF.

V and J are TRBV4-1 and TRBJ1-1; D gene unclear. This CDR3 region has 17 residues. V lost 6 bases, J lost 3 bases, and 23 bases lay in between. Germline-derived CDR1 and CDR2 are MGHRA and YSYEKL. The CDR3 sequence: CASSSPVIRSPYTEAFF. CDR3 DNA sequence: TGCGCCAGCAGTTCGCCCGTCATACGGTCCCCCTACACTGAAGCTTTCTTT.

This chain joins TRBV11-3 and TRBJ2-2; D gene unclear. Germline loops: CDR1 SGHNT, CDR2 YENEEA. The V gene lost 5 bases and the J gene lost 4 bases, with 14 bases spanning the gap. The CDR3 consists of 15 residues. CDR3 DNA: TGTGCCAGCAGCAAAAGGGATCGGTCCACCGGGGAGCTGTTTTTT. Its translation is CASSKRDRSTGELFF.

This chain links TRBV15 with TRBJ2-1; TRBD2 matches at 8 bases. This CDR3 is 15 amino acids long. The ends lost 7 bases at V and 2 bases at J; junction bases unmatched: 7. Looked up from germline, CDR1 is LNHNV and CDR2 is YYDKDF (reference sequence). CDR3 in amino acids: CATTTSGSAYNEQFF. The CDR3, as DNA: TGTGCCACCACGACGAGCGGGAGCGCCTACAATGAGCAGTTCTTC.

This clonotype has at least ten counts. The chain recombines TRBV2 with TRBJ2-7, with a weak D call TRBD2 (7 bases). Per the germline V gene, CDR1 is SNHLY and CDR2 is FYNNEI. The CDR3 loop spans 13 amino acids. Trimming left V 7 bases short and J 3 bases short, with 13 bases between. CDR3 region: CASIRGADYEQYF. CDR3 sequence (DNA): TGTGCCAGCATTCGGGGGGCGGACTACGAGCAGTACTTC.

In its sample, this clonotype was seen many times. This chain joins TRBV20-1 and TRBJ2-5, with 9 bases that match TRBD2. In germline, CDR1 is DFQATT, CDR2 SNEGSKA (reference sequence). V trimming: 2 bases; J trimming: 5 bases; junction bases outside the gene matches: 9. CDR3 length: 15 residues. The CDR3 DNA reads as TGCAGTGCTAGAAATCCAGCGGGGGGATATGAGACCCAGTACTTC. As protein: CSARNPAGGYETQYF.

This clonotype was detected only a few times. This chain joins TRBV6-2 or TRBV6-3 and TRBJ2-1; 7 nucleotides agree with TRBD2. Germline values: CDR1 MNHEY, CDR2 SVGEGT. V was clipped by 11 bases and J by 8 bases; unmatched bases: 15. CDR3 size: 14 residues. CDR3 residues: CAHKRDGMRDEQFF. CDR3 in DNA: TGTGCCCACAAGCGGGACGGGATGCGCGATGAGCAGTTCTTC.

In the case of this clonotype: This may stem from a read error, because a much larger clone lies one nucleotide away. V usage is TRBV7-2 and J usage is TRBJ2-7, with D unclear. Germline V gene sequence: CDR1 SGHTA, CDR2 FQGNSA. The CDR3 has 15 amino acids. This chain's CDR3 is CASNLAGSFAYEQYF. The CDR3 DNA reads TGTGCCAGCAACTTAGCTGGAAGCTTCGCCTACGAGCAGTACTTC.

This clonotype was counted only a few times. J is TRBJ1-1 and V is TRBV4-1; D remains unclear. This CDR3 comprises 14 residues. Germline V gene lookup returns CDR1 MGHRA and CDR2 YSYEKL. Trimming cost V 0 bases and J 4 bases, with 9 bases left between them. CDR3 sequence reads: CASSQDLMVTEAFF. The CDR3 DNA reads TGCGCCAGCAGCCAAGATCTGATGGTCACTGAAGCTTTCTTT.

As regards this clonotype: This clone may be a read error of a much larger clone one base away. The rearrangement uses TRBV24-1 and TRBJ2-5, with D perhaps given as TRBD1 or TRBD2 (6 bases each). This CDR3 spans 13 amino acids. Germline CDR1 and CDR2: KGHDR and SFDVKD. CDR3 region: CATGGGYQEAQYF. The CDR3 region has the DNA TGTGCCACCGGAGGGGGGTACCAAGAGGCCCAGTACTTC.

CDR3 bases: TGTGCCTCCTCGATCCAGCTTCGGAGCTCTGGAAACACCATATATTTT. This gives the protein CASSIQLRSSGNTIYF. This sequence joins TRBV30 and TRBJ1-3; D is undetermined. CDR3 size: 16 residues. Germline V gene data show CDR1 as GTSNPN and CDR2 as SVGIG (reference sequence). The germline V and J ends were trimmed by 7 bases and 0 bases, with 19 bases remaining between them.

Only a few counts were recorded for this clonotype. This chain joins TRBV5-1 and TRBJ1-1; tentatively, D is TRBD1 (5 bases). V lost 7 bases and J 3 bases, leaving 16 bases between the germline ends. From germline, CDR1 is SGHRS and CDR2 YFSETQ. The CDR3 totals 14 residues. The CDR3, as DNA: TGCGCCAGCCAGCATCGGGGGTTGGACACTGAAGCTTTCTTT. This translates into CASQHRGLDTEAFF.

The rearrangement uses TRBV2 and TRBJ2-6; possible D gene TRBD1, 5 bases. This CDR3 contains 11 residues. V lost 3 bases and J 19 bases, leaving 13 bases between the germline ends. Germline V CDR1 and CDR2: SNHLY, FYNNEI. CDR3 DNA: TGTGCCAGCAGTGAGCAGGGCCTTATCACTTTC. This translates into CASSEQGLITF.

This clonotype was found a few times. The CDR3 sequence: CASSQKLLAGVVETQYF. As DNA, the CDR3 is TGTGCCAGCTCCCAGAAGCTACTAGCGGGGGTAGTAGAGACCCAGTACTTC. This chain links TRBV18 with TRBJ2-5; 11 bases map to TRBD2. Trimming removed 6 bases from V and 4 bases from J; junction bases left unmatched: 13. From germline, CDR1 is KGHSH and CDR2 LQKENI. This CDR3 is 17 amino acids long.

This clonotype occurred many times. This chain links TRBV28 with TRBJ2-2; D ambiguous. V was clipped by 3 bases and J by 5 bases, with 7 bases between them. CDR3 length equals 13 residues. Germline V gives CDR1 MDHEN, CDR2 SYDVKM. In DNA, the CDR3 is TGTGCCAGCAGTTTCGGTAGAACCGGGGAGCTGTTTTTT. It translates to CASSFGRTGELFF.

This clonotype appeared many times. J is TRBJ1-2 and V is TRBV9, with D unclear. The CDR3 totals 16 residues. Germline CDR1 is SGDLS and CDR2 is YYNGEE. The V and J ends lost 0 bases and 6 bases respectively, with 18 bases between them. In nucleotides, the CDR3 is TGTGCCAGCAGCGTAGGTACACGGGGAGGTCGGCATGGCTACACCTTC. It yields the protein CASSVGTRGGRHGYTF.

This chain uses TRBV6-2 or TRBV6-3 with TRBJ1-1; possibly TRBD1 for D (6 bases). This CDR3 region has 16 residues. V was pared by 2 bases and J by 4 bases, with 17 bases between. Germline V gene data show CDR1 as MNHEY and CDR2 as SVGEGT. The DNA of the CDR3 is TGTGCCAGCAGTTACACACGGACAGCCGCCGGCACTGAAGCTTTCTTT. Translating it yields CASSYTRTAAGTEAFF.

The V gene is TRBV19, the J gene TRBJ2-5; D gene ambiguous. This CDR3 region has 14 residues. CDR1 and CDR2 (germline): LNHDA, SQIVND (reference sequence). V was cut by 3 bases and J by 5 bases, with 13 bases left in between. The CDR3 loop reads CASSITMDTETQYF. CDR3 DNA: TGTGCCAGTAGTATTACCATGGATACGGAGACCCAGTACTTC.

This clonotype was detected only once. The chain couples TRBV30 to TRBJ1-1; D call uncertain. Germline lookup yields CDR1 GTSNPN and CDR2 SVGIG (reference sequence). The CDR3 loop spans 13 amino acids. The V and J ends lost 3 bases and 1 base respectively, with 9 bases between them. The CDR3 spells CAWRPPWNTEAFF. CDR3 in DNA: TGTGCCTGGAGACCCCCGTGGAACACTGAAGCTTTCTTT. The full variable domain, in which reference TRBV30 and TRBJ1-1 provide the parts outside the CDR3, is SQTIHQWPATLVQPVGSPLSLECTVEGTSNPNLYWYRQAAGRGLQLLFYSVGIGQISSEVPQNLSASRPQDRQFILSSKKLLLSDSGFYLCAWRPPWNTEAFFGQGTRLTVV.

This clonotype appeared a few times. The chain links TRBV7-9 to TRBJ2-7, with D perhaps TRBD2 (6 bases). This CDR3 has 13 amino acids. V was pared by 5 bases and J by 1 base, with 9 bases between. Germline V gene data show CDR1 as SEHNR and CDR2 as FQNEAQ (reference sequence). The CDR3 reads CASSREVSYEQYF. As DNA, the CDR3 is TGTGCCAGCAGCAGGGAGGTTTCCTACGAGCAGTACTTC. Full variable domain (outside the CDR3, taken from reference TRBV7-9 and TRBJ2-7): DTGVSQNPRHKITKRGQNVTFRCDPISEHNRLYWYRQTLGQGPEFLTYFQNEAQLEKSRLLSDRFSAERPKGSFSTLEIQRTEQGDSAMYLCASSREVSYEQYFGPGTRLTVT.

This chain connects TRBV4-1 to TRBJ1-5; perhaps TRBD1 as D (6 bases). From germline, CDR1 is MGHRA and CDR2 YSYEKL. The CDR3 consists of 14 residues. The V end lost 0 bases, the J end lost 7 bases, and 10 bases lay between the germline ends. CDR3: CASSQDGRGQPQHF. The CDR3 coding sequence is TGCGCCAGCAGCCAAGACGGCAGGGGCCAGCCCCAGCATTTT.